The 3 T cell receptor beta chains presented below share a single source sample, sequenced in a study of long-term antiretroviral therapy in people with HIV. Researchers report immunoSEQ v3.0 was run at survey level. The repertoire was sequenced with immunoSEQ multiplex PCR; TCRdb's copy has only in-frame clones and lacks some. The profile shows about 15,000 clones, roughly nine tenths of them singletons. The source material was unsorted PBMCs, sampled 0.3 years after starting antiretroviral therapy. These receptors all stem from a man aged 55 to 70 with HIV.

This chain links TRBV7-2 with TRBJ2-7; 14 bases agree with TRBD2. With V trimmed by 5 bases and J by 2 bases, 5 bases remained unmatched. Per germline, CDR1 SGHTA and CDR2 FQGNSA. This CDR3 is built from 16 residues. The DNA of the CDR3 is TGTGCCAGCAGCGGCGGACTAGCGGGAGGAACCTACGAGCAGTACTTC. Translation gives CASSGGLAGGTYEQYF. The full variable domain, with the rest looked up from reference TRBV7-2 and TRBJ2-7, is GAGVSQSPSNKVTEKGKDVELRCDPISGHTALYWYRQSLGQGLEFLIYFQGNSAPDKSGLPSDRFSAERTGGSVSTLTIQRTQQEDSAVYLCASSGGLAGGTYEQYFGPGTRLTVT.

This chain links TRBV9 with TRBJ2-1; TRBD2 matches 9 bases. CDR3 length equals 16 residues. The germline V gene has CDR1 SGDLS and CDR2 YYNGEE. After removal of 2 bases from V and 8 bases from J, the junction contained 11 bases not matched to a gene. This chain's CDR3 is CASSVSPSGDIDEQFF. The CDR3 DNA sequence: TGTGCCAGCAGCGTGTCCCCTAGCGGGGACATTGATGAGCAGTTCTTC.

The rearrangement uses TRBV7-2 and TRBJ1-1, with 9 bases that match TRBD1. CDR1 is SGHTA, CDR2 FQGNSA, per germline. The V gene end was trimmed by 5 bases and the J gene end by 1 base; junction bases not matched to a gene: 8. The CDR3 totals 16 residues. The CDR3 region has the DNA TGTGCCAGCAGCCCCGGGACAGGGAGAGGGAACACTGAAGCTTTCTTT. Encoded protein: CASSPGTGRGNTEAFF.